A single TCR beta chain is shown here with its context. The CDR3 totals 15 residues. The V gene end was trimmed by 6 bases and the J gene end by 8 bases; junction bases not matched to a gene: 9. Germline V gene data show CDR1 as MNHEY and CDR2 as SVGAGI. Some clones are missing from TCRdb's copy, which holds only in-frame ones; the method was immunoSEQ multiplex PCR. Here the sample spans over 85,000 clones, around 87% being singletons. This sample was included in a study of blood T cell repertoires in COVID-19. Sequenced: peripheral blood. The clonotype was recovered from a human donor with acute or convalescent COVID-19. The donor label of this sample is uncertain. V usage is TRBV6-5 and J usage is TRBJ1-6; 8 bases fit TRBD1. The CDR3 DNA reads TGTGCCAGCAGAAATCCCGGGACAGGTTATTCACCCCTCCACTTT. Translation gives CASRNPGTGYSPLHF.